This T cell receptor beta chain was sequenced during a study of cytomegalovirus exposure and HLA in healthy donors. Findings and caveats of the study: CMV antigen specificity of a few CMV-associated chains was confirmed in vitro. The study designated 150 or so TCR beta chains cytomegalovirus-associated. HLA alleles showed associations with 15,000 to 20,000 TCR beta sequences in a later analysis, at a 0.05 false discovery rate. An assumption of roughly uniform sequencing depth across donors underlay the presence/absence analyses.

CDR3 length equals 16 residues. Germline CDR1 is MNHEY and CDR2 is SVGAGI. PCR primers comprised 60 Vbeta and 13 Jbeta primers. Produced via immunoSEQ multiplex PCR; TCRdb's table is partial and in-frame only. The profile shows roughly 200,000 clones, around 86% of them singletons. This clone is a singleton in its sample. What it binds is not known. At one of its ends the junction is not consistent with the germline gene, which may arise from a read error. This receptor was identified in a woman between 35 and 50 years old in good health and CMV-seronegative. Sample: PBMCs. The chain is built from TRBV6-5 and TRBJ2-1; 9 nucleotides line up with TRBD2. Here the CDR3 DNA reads TGTGCCAGCGGTTACCATAAGCGGGAGGACTACAATGAGCAGTTCTTC. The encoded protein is CASGYHKREDYNEQFF.